Following are 27 T cell receptor beta chains from one sample sequenced in a study of blood T cell repertoires in COVID-19. Produced via immunoSEQ multiplex PCR; TCRdb's table is partial and in-frame only. The top ten hold about 3.5% of the sample, which has 270,000 or so clones, roughly 84% seen once. The sequencing input was PBMCs or T cells enriched from blood (not recorded which). The source of these receptors is a middle-aged man who had recovered from COVID-19.

The chain employs TRBV27 and TRBJ1-5, with D tentatively TRBD1 (5 bases). The ends were cut back, 6 bases at V and 7 bases at J, with 13 bases in the middle. The CDR3 is 13 residues long. From germline, CDR1 is MNHEY and CDR2 SMNVEV (reference sequence). CDR3 in DNA: TGTGCCAGCAGGGGGCCCTTTGGCCAGCCCCAGCATTTT. It codes for CASRGPFGQPQHF.

The J gene is TRBJ1-2, the V gene TRBV19; D might be TRBD1 (5 bases). The germline gives CDR1 LNHDA, CDR2 SQIVND (reference sequence). This CDR3 is built from 12 residues. Between the trimmed V and J ends, which lost 6 bases and 8 bases, there was a span of 13 bases. CDR3 nucleotides: TGTGCCAGTAGCCCGACAGAGAGGGGCTACACCTTC. Encoded protein: CASSPTERGYTF.

This chain uses TRBV5-1 with TRBJ2-3; the match to TRBD1 covers 9 bases. With V trimmed by 1 base and J by 2 bases, 8 bases remained unmatched. The CDR3 length is 17 residues. From germline, CDR1 is SGHRS and CDR2 YFSETQ. The CDR3 sequence: CASSLQVWDRATDTQYF. The CDR3 DNA sequence: TGCGCCAGCAGCTTGCAGGTATGGGACAGGGCCACAGATACGCAGTATTTT.

The genes are TRBV7-2 and TRBJ1-1, with D possibly matching TRBD1 (6 bases). Per germline, CDR1 SGHTA and CDR2 FQGNSA. V lost 1 base and J lost 8, with 14 bases in between. The CDR3 covers 14 residues. CDR3 amino acids: CASSLVGQKSEAFF. The CDR3 nucleotides read TGTGCCAGCAGCTTAGTTGGACAGAAAAGCGAAGCTTTCTTT. Full variable domain (outside the CDR3, taken from reference TRBV7-2 and TRBJ1-1): GAGVSQSPSNKVTEKGKDVELRCDPISGHTALYWYRQSLGQGLEFLIYFQGNSAPDKSGLPSDRFSAERTGGSVSTLTIQRTQQEDSAVYLCASSLVGQKSEAFFGQGTRLTVV.

The rearrangement uses TRBV6-1 and TRBJ1-4; D perhaps matches TRBD1 (5 bases). Trimming cost V 4 bases and J 0 bases, with 24 bases left between them. Germline V gene data show CDR1 as MNHNS and CDR2 as SASEGT. The CDR3 sequence is 20 residues long. The CDR3 reads CASSAVGTGRVGSTNEKLFF. As DNA, the CDR3 is TGTGCCAGCAGTGCGGTTGGGACCGGGAGGGTGGGGTCAACTAATGAAAAACTGTTTTTT.

This clone was seen more than once but under ten times. The chain links TRBV7-2 to TRBJ2-7; possible D gene TRBD2, 5 bases. V was clipped by 2 bases and J by 1 base, with 9 bases between them. The length of the CDR3 is 14 residues. Germline CDR1 SGHTA, CDR2 FQGNSA. The CDR3 region has the DNA TGTGCCAGCAGCTTACGAGGGATATCCTACGAGCAGTACTTC. This gives the protein CASSLRGISYEQYF.

This clone is a singleton in its sample. The V call is TRBV12-3 or TRBV12-4, the J call TRBJ1-1, with 10 bases fitting TRBD1. V trimming: 8 bases; J trimming: 11 bases; junction bases outside the gene matches: 8. This CDR3 contains 12 residues. The CDR3 DNA is TGTGCCAGCGGCGGATCGGGACAGGGGGCTTTCTTT. It codes for CASGGSGQGAFF.

The gene calls are TRBV30 and TRBJ2-3; D may be TRBD1 (5 bases). This CDR3 has 14 residues. The germline CDR1 and CDR2 sequences are GTSNPN and SVGIG (reference sequence). V gave up 3 bases and J gave up 5 bases, with 15 bases separating them. The CDR3, as DNA: TGTGCCTGGAGCGCCGGACACACACAAGATACGCAGTATTTT. Amino acid sequence: CAWSAGHTQDTQYF.

This clone showed up just a few times. This sequence joins TRBV29-1 and TRBJ1-3; D is perhaps TRBD1 (5 bases). Germline V lookup: CDR1 SQVTM, CDR2 ANQGSEA. This CDR3 contains 14 residues. Trimming shortened V by 1 base and J by 0 bases, and 7 bases separated the two germline ends. The CDR3 here is CSVEGGPSGNTIYF. Written as DNA, the CDR3 is TGCAGCGTTGAAGGGGGCCCCTCTGGAAACACCATATATTTT.

V usage is TRBV6-4 and J usage is TRBJ1-5; D gene ambiguous. The CDR3 sequence is 14 residues long. V was shortened by 6 bases and J by 6 bases, with 15 bases between the two germline ends. Germline V gene data show CDR1 as MRHNA and CDR2 as SNTAGT. Here the CDR3 reads CASSPGGLGQPQHF. The CDR3 coding sequence is TGTGCCAGCAGCCCGGGCGGGTTGGGTCAGCCCCAGCATTTT.

This rearrangement joins TRBV2 to TRBJ2-5; D unclear. Germline CDR1 SNHLY, CDR2 FYNNEI. This CDR3 has 11 residues. Between the trimmed V and J ends, which lost 5 bases and 3 bases, there was a span of 4 bases. Here the CDR3 DNA reads TGTGCCAGCAGTATAGAAGAGACCCAGTACTTC. As protein: CASSIEETQYF.

This clone came up once. The chain combines TRBV11-2 with TRBJ2-5; 12 nucleotides align to TRBD2. Germline V CDR1 and CDR2: SGHAT, FQNNGV. Trimming at V came to 3 bases and at J to 9 bases, leaving 2 bases not matched to a gene. CDR3 size: 13 residues. As DNA, the CDR3 is TGTGCCAGCAGCTTGGGGACTAGCGGGTCCCAGTACTTC. As protein: CASSLGTSGSQYF.

V usage is TRBV5-1 and J usage is TRBJ1-1; D not certain. Germline V CDR1 and CDR2: SGHRS, YFSETQ. The V and J ends lost 1 base and 6 bases respectively, with 10 bases between them. The CDR3 is 13 amino acids. The CDR3 sequence: CASSLKVGAEAFF. The CDR3 DNA reads as TGCGCCAGCAGCTTGAAGGTCGGAGCTGAAGCTTTCTTT.

The gene calls are TRBV28 and TRBJ2-1; D is perhaps TRBD1 (7 bases). V shed 10 bases and J shed 7 bases, with 20 bases lying between them. Per germline, CDR1 MDHEN and CDR2 SYDVKM. CDR3 length: 14 amino acids. The DNA of the CDR3 is TGTGCCACCAGGGGGGACAACGGGTGGAATGAGCAGTTCTTC. Residues: CATRGDNGWNEQFF.

This chain uses TRBV5-1 with TRBJ2-7, with 8 bases matching TRBD1. Unmatched junction bases numbered 1, after V lost 2 bases and J lost 0 bases. The CDR3 is 14 amino acids. The germline V gene has CDR1 SGHRS and CDR2 YFSETQ. CDR3: CASSLDRGSYEQYF. CDR3 nucleotide sequence: TGCGCCAGCAGCTTAGACAGGGGCTCCTACGAGCAGTACTTC.

This clone occurred a few times. The rearrangement joins TRBV19 to TRBJ1-1; D is undetermined. V was shortened by 4 bases and J by 2 bases, with 11 bases between the two germline ends. Per the germline V gene, CDR1 is LNHDA and CDR2 is SQIVND (reference sequence). The CDR3 is 14 residues long. CDR3 DNA sequence: TGTGCCAGTAGTAAACGGGGAATAAACACTGAAGCTTTCTTT. Translating gives CASSKRGINTEAFF.

The chain is built from TRBV2 and TRBJ1-6; TRBD1 aligns across 9 bases. This CDR3 has 12 residues. Germline-derived CDR1 and CDR2 are SNHLY and FYNNEI. V trimming: 9 bases; J trimming: 8 bases; junction bases outside the gene matches: 2. The CDR3 nucleotides are TGTGCCAGGACAGGGGGGGATTCACCCCTCCACTTT. Translation: CARTGGDSPLHF.

The rearrangement uses TRBV7-2 and TRBJ2-7; the D gene is possibly TRBD1 (6 bases). The CDR3 consists of 15 residues. Trimming removed 3 bases at V and 4 bases at J, with 16 bases between. Looked up from germline, CDR1 is SGHTA and CDR2 is FQGNSA. CDR3 DNA: TGTGCCAGCAGCTTTTCCCGTGGACAGTCGTACGAGCAGTACTTC. Translation: CASSFSRGQSYEQYF.

The chain carries TRBV4-1 and TRBJ1-3, with a tentative D call TRBD1 (6 bases). V was shortened by 0 bases and J by 0 bases, with 12 bases between the two germline ends. CDR3 length: 17 residues. Germline V lookup: CDR1 MGHRA, CDR2 YSYEKL. In nucleotides, the CDR3 is TGCGCCAGCAGCCAAGAGAAGGGGGACATCTCTGGAAACACCATATATTTT. Translating gives CASSQEKGDISGNTIYF.

With regard to this clone: Sequence at one end of the junction differs from germline and may be a read error. The V call is TRBV6-1, the J call TRBJ2-3; possibly TRBD2 for D (5 bases). This CDR3 spans 11 amino acids. Germline CDR1 reads MNHNS; CDR2 reads SASEGT. For the CDR3, the DNA is TGTGCCAGCAGTGATAGACTATCATGGGGATTT. Translating gives CASSDRLSWGF.

This clone appeared many times. CDR3 nucleotide sequence: TGTGCCACCAGTGATGCGGGACAGGGGCACAATGAGCAGTTCTTC. This encodes CATSDAGQGHNEQFF. V and J are TRBV24-1 and TRBJ2-1, with 10 nucleotides matching TRBD1. Germline-derived CDR1 and CDR2 are KGHDR and SFDVKD. CDR3 length: 15 amino acids. V lost 3 bases, J lost 5 bases, and 3 bases stayed unmatched.

The chain combines TRBV15 with TRBJ1-2, with TRBD1 as a possible D gene (5 bases). The V gene's germline CDR1 is LNHNV and CDR2 YYDKDF (reference sequence). V was shortened by 0 bases and J by 5 bases, with 13 bases between the two germline ends. The CDR3 spans 15 residues. The CDR3 protein is CATSRDGRAAYGYTF. The CDR3 DNA follows: TGTGCCACCAGCAGAGATGGCAGGGCGGCTTATGGCTACACCTTC.

This clone has only one observation. The V and J genes are TRBV2 and TRBJ2-7; 7 bases match TRBD1. The germline V gene encodes CDR1 SNHLY and CDR2 FYNNEI. The CDR3 covers 14 residues. J lost 4 bases, V lost 7 bases, and 10 bases had no gene match. The CDR3 sequence: CASTSRQGTYEQYF. The CDR3 DNA reads as TGTGCCAGCACCTCAAGACAGGGAACTTACGAGCAGTACTTC.

A note on this clone: Other DNA variants within this sample encode the same CDR3. V usage is TRBV5-1 and J usage is TRBJ2-5; a possible D gene is TRBD1 (6 bases). Germline V gene sequence: CDR1 SGHRS, CDR2 YFSETQ. The CDR3 sequence is 14 residues long. Trimming cost V 3 bases and J 5 bases, with 14 bases left between them. DNA of the CDR3: TGCGCCAGCAGCTCGACAGGTGCCGGGGAGACCCAGTACTTC. It codes for CASSSTGAGETQYF. Supplemented by reference TRBV5-1 and TRBJ2-5, the full variable domain reads KAGVTQTPRYLIKTRGQQVTLSCSPISGHRSVSWYQQTPGQGLQFLFEYFSETQRNKGNFPGRFSGRQFSNSRSEMNVSTLELGDSALYLCASSSTGAGETQYFGPGTRLLVL.

The chain has TRBV9 and TRBJ2-7, with 7 bases matching TRBD1. Trimming cost V 0 bases and J 0 bases; bases outside gene matches: 9. The CDR3 totals 17 residues. Germline V gives CDR1 SGDLS, CDR2 YYNGEE. The CDR3 coding sequence is TGTGCCAGCAGCGTAGCTCTCGAGACAGGGAGCTCCTACGAGCAGTACTTC. Translated, it gives CASSVALETGSSYEQYF.

V gene TRBV27 combines with J gene TRBJ2-5; D uncertain. Trimming shortened V by 0 bases and J by 5 bases, and 10 bases separated the two germline ends. Germline CDR1 and CDR2: MNHEY and SMNVEV (reference sequence). This CDR3 comprises 14 residues. In nucleotides, the CDR3 is TGTGCCAGCAGTTTATCCCCCCCCCGGGAGACCCAGTACTTC. Translating it yields CASSLSPPRETQYF.

This clone was observed a single time. This chain uses TRBV24-1 with TRBJ2-2; 9 nucleotides agree with TRBD2. The CDR3 extends over 17 amino acids. Germline V gene data show CDR1 as KGHDR and CDR2 as SFDVKD. V was clipped by 3 bases and J by 2 bases; unmatched bases: 6. The CDR3 DNA is TGTGCCACCAGTGATCTGGGACTAGCTCCAAACACCGGGGAGCTGTTTTTT. Translating it yields CATSDLGLAPNTGELFF.